A single sample is the source of the 11 T cell receptor beta chains below, sequenced in a study of CD8 T cells in ankylosing spondylitis (dated by TCRdb to the late 2010s). What the study reported, not specific to this receptor: A TCR beta motif of several highly homologous amino acid variants appeared characteristic of blood from ankylosing spondylitis patients.

What these receptors recognize is not known. The library was generated by 5' RACE. The run used an Illumina HiSeq 2500. The public reads were reanalyzed by TCRdb: fastp trimming at Q25, MiXCR alignment, in-frame beta chains only. Each CDR3 protein appears once, grouped with its most common genes and DNA. The sample yields fewer than 400,000 distinct CDR3 sequences; less than 10% were counted once. The top ten clonotypes cover about 14% of the sample. The sample taken for sequencing was blood, either unsorted or a sorted T cell fraction (not recorded which). The origin of the receptors is a male donor with ankylosing spondylitis.

The rearrangement uses TRBV4-2 and TRBJ2-2; 12 nucleotides align to TRBD2. The CDR3 sequence is 17 residues long. Germline trimming cut 8 bases from V and 4 bases from J; bases unmatched to any gene: 11. Germline V gene lookup returns CDR1 LGHNA and CDR2 YNFKEQ. DNA for the CDR3: TGTGCCAGCCGACCGACTAGCGGGAGTGGTAGCACCGGGGAGCTGTTTTTT. It is translated as CASRPTSGSGSTGELFF.

This clonotype was observed a handful of times. CDR3 sequence reads: CSVTGFGGETQYF. In nucleotides, the CDR3 is TGCAGCGTTACAGGGTTTGGGGGGGAGACCCAGTACTTC. The chain has TRBV29-1 and TRBJ2-5; either TRBD1 or TRBD2 may supply D (6 bases each). The CDR3 extends over 13 amino acids. Trimming shortened V by 5 bases and J by 5 bases, and 15 bases separated the two germline ends. Germline CDR1 SQVTM, CDR2 ANQGSEA.

This clonotype was observed at least ten times. CDR3 residues: CASSQARTWDQPQHF. CDR3 sequence (DNA): TGTGCCAGCAGCCAAGCTCGGACTTGGGATCAGCCCCAGCATTTT. The genes are TRBV3-1 and TRBJ1-5; D not resolved. This CDR3 is built from 15 residues. Germline assignment: CDR1 LGHDT and CDR2 YNNKEL (reference sequence). Trimming removed 1 base from V and 5 bases from J, with 12 bases in between.

The rearrangement links TRBV5-1 to TRBJ1-1; perhaps TRBD1 as D (6 bases). The CDR3 sequence is 16 residues long. Per germline, CDR1 SGHRS and CDR2 YFSETQ. With 0 bases removed from V and 4 bases from J, the gap between germline ends came to 16 bases. In DNA, the CDR3 is TGCGCCAGCAGCTTGGGGGACAACTTAGGCGGCACTGAAGCTTTCTTT. Translation gives CASSLGDNLGGTEAFF.

The chain joins TRBV7-8 to TRBJ1-1, with D possibly being TRBD1 (6 bases). This CDR3 contains 17 residues. V was trimmed by 5 bases and J by 6 bases, leaving 25 bases between them. Per germline, CDR1 SGHVS and CDR2 FQNEAQ. Here the CDR3 DNA reads TGTGCCAGCAGCCCTCACAGGGTTAAGGGCCCGAGGGCTGAAGCTTTCTTT. This gives the protein CASSPHRVKGPRAEAFF.

This clonotype was picked up a small number of times. This chain joins TRBV5-1 and TRBJ1-4; 7 nucleotides match TRBD1. Germline V gives CDR1 SGHRS, CDR2 YFSETQ. The CDR3 runs to 15 residues. J gave up 5 bases and V 2 bases, and 6 bases lay outside the gene matches. The CDR3 loop reads CASSFRQGGNEKLFF. As DNA, the CDR3 is TGCGCCAGCAGCTTCCGACAGGGAGGGAATGAAAAACTGTTTTTT.

This clonotype was seen many times. The V and J genes are TRBV29-1 and TRBJ1-2, with TRBD1 matching over 7 bases. V dropped 6 bases and J dropped 2; count of bases not matched to a gene: 15. Looked up from germline, CDR1 is SQVTM and CDR2 is ANQGSEA. This CDR3 contains 16 residues. The CDR3 coding sequence is TGCAGCGTCTACGGGGACAGCGACGAGGGGAACTATGGCTACACCTTC. Translating gives CSVYGDSDEGNYGYTF.

CDR3: CASSLTQNTEAFF. CDR3 nucleotides: TGCGCCAGCAGCTTGACCCAGAACACTGAAGCTTTCTTT. The rearrangement uses TRBV5-1 and TRBJ1-1; D gene ambiguous. CDR1 SGHRS and CDR2 YFSETQ come from the germline V gene. The germline V and J ends were trimmed by 1 base and 1 base, with 5 bases remaining between them. CDR3 length: 13 residues.

This clonotype was detected many times. The V call is TRBV6-5, the J call TRBJ2-4, with 7 bases matching TRBD1. With 5 bases clipped from V and 13 bases from J, the junction kept 5 bases outside the gene matches. Germline V gene sequence: CDR1 MNHEY, CDR2 SVGAGI. This CDR3 is built from 11 residues. This chain's CDR3 is CASSKDRQQYF. CDR3 in DNA: TGTGCCAGCAGTAAGGACAGGCAACAGTACTTC.

The CDR3, as DNA: TGTGCCAGCAGTGATCGGGCCGCCGCCGGGACAGATTTAGCGGGAGCCGGGGAGCTGTTTTTT. This sequence encodes CASSDRAAAGTDLAGAGELFF. The gene calls are TRBV25-1 and TRBJ2-2, with 9 bases aligning to TRBD2. CDR1 is MGHDK and CDR2 is SYGVNS in the germline V gene. The CDR3 length is 21 residues. V dropped 3 bases and J dropped 6; count of bases not matched to a gene: 23. The entire variable domain, with the rest obtained from reference TRBV25-1 and TRBJ2-2, is as follows: EADIYQTPRYLVIGTGKKITLECSQTMGHDKMYWYQQDPGMELHLIHYSYGVNSTEKGDLSSESTVSRIRTEHFPLTLESARPSHTSQYLCASSDRAAAGTDLAGAGELFFGEGSRLTVL.

This clonotype was recorded at least ten times. This CDR3 is CASSPGGGRSSYEQYF. The DNA of the CDR3 is TGTGCCAGCAGCCCAGGGGGCGGGAGGAGCTCCTACGAGCAGTACTTC. This chain links TRBV7-9 with TRBJ2-7; D assignment may be TRBD1 or TRBD2 (8 bases each). There are 16 residues in the CDR3. Looked up from germline, CDR1 is SEHNR and CDR2 is FQNEAQ (reference sequence). Trimming took 5 bases from V and 0 from J, leaving 17 bases between them.